This T cell receptor (beta chain) was recovered during a study of cytomegalovirus exposure and HLA in healthy donors. As for the study in general: HLA-typed donors contributed around 82 million unique TCRs, which were held in an early data release. Ancestry clustering placed more than 65% of some 400 genotyped donors in the Caucasian-associated cluster.

Trimming removed 4 bases from V and 4 bases from J; junction bases left unmatched: 6. This CDR3 is 15 amino acids long. From germline, CDR1 is SGHRS and CDR2 YFSETQ. Notes on this clone: Its antigen is unidentified.

General study points: One variant, a missense change in DCLRE1C, was linked in a later analysis to TCR beta V- and J-gene trimming.

Both 60 Vbeta primers and 13 Jbeta primers went into the PCR. Method: immunoSEQ multiplex PCR; TCRdb's copy keeps in-frame clones and lacks some. The sample has 72,000 or so clones; less than 80% are singletons. The sequence came from a woman aged 45-60 years in good health and CMV-seronegative. Source material: PBMCs. The gene calls are TRBV5-1 and TRBJ1-5, with 9 bases lining up with TRBD1. In DNA form, the CDR3 reads TGCGCCAGCAGCCCCGATGGGACAGGGAATCAGCCCCAGCATTTT. It specifies CASSPDGTGNQPQHF. Supplemented by reference TRBV5-1 and TRBJ1-5, the full variable domain reads KAGVTQTPRYLIKTRGQQVTLSCSPISGHRSVSWYQQTPGQGLQFLFEYFSETQRNKGNFPGRFSGRQFSNSRSEMNVSTLELGDSALYLCASSPDGTGNQPQHFGDGTRLSIL.